This T cell receptor beta chain was captured by sequencing in a study of cytomegalovirus exposure and HLA in healthy donors. The PCR used 60 Vbeta and 13 Jbeta primers. Some clones are missing from TCRdb's copy, which holds only in-frame ones; the method was immunoSEQ multiplex PCR. This table holds 110,000 to 150,000 clones, around 70% found once. Study conclusions and caveats: Likely technical artifact: a cluster of highly shared sequence variants.

This CDR3 is 15 amino acids long. Germline-derived CDR1 and CDR2 are SGHTA and FQGNSA. The V and J ends lost 1 base and 8 bases, in that order; junction bases with no gene match: 7. With respect to this clone: Its cognate antigen is unknown.

The V call is TRBV7-2, the J call TRBJ1-2; 10 bases are a match to TRBD1. The TCR comes from a man in his forties or fifties in good health and CMV-seronegative. What was sequenced was PBMCs. The CDR3 region has the DNA TGTGCCAGCAGCTTAGAGGGGACAGGGGAAGGAGGCTACACCTTC. It is translated as CASSLEGTGEGGYTF.